This T cell receptor beta chain stems from a study of STAT3 mutations in large granular lymphocyte leukemia. TCRbeta libraries averaged approximately 42,000 productive templates per sample. Only in-frame clones appear in the TCRdb table, and some are missing; sequencing was by immunoSEQ multiplex PCR. The sample lists around 30,000 clones; around 88% were seen once. As concerns this clone: Its antigen remains unknown.

With V trimmed by 4 bases and J by 6 bases, 7 bases remained unmatched. The CDR3 runs 17 residues. Germline V gene data show CDR1 as SGHTA and CDR2 as FQGNSA. Notes on the study in general: In T-cell large granular lymphocyte leukemia, about half of patients showed multiple immunodominant subclonotypes. After therapy, 6 of 18 patients switched clonotypes, all new clones STAT3 wild type. Some patients had dominant TCR clones larger than their STAT3 mutant burden. A small but highly pathogenic clone may have been missed.

The source is a man aged 55 to 69 with T-cell large granular lymphocyte leukemia. Some clones in this sample may be carry-over from other donors' samples. The V gene is TRBV7-2, the J gene TRBJ2-3, with 16 bases identical to TRBD2. Sequencing was done on a sample of peripheral blood mononuclear cells. CDR3: CASSSGLAGGPGDTQYF. DNA of the CDR3: TGTGCCAGCAGCTCGGGACTAGCGGGAGGGCCGGGGGATACGCAGTATTTT.